Listed here is a single TCR beta chain. Its specific antigen is unknown. One base away there is no much larger clone; base qualities are not given. This entry comes from a study of blood T cell repertoires in COVID-19 (TCRdb year 2020). Context from the whole study: Samples covering the acute and convalescent phases of COVID-19 were provided by collaborators in the United States, Italy and Spain. The prospective study material was composed of cDNA or gDNA derived from T cells, B-cell-depleted T cells, or PBMCs. Deeply sampled blood TCRbeta repertoires from subjects exposed to, actively infected with, or recovered from COVID-19 were included in the dataset. The repertoires were released in a freely available public database meant as a resource for research on the immune response to SARS-CoV-2. Samples came from the ongoing ImmuneRACE study (first 160 participants) plus 1,254 subjects from 6 global collaborators. Sample metadata almost always included a de-identified subject ID, COVID-19 status, age in years and sex. Where available, HLA class I and class II types were obtained from metadata supplied by the sample provider rather than from assay-based typing. Summary of the overall study and its limitations: Clinical and demographic metadata were provided uncurated, with the amount varying by source and participant.

Unmatched junction bases come to 13, with V trimmed by 7 bases and J by 8 bases. From the germline V gene, CDR1 is SQVTM and CDR2 is ANQGSEA. Spanning cysteine to phenylalanine, the CDR3 consists of 14 amino acids. This entry keeps only the CDR3 DNA: 42 bases, framed from base 1. TCRbeta CDR3 regions were amplified from genomic DNA using the immunoSEQ Assay, a bias-controlled multiplex PCR. The authors processed their data as follows. The number of nucleated cells in each sample was estimated from the amplification of reference gene primers within the assay. To quantify the absolute abundance of each unique TCRbeta CDR3 rearrangement, sequence reads were collapsed and filtered. For each sample, productive Simpson clonality was calculated as the square root of Simpson's diversity index across productive rearrangements. Held by TCRdb, this immuneACCESS table contains in-frame sequences only and omits some clones. Under half of the omission traces to an unresolved V gene where checked; the cause of the rest is unknown. That table gives V, J and clone size, and the DNA gave D and trimming. The sample table shows 200,000 to 300,000 clones, and approximately 80% are seen once. Around 2.4% of the sample lies in the top ten.

A second Seattle source provided samples from volunteer blood donors who had recovered from COVID-19. Each collaborating institution followed its own protocols to collect whole blood in K2EDTA tubes. For TCRbeta analysis, collaborator samples were shipped as frozen whole blood, as isolated PBMCs, or as DNA extracted from either sample type. The source material was peripheral blood. Recombination connected TRBV29-1 to TRBJ2-1; 8 middle bases align to TRBD2. The source is a man aged 40-49 years who had recovered from COVID-19. The CDR3 reads CSGLGGASMDEQFF. The nucleotide sequence is given as TGCAGCGGTCTCGGGGGGGCTTCGATGGATGAGCAGTTCTTC.